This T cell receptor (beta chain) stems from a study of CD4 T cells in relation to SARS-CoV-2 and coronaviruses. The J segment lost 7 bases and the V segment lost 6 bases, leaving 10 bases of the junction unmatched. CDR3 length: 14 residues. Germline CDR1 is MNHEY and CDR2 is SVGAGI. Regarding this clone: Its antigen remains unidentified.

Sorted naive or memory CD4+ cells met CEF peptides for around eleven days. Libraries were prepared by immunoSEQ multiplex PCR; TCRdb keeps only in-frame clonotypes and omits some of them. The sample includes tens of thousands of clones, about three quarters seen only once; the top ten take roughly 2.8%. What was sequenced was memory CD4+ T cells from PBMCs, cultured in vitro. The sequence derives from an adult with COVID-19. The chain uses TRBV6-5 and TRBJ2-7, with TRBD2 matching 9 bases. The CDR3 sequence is CASSLLSGSPEQYF. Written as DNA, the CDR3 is TGTGCCAGCAGCCTCCTTAGCGGGAGCCCTGAGCAGTACTTC.